Sequencing of this T cell receptor beta chain was carried out in a study of blood T cells in healthy people across ages (dated by TCRdb to between 2015 and 2017). For the study in its entirety: In model experiments, template switching captured roughly one uniquely barcoded TCR beta cDNA molecule for every two T cells. Age-related changes in TCR beta repertoire diversity were measured in the study by deep sequencing normalized with unique cDNA molecular identifiers. Four age groups were formed from the donors: young (average 16 years), middle-aged (approximately 42), aged (over 55) and long-lived (more than 75). To avoid experimental bias, donors of different ages were spread randomly across the sequencing lanes. Two additional independent replicas of 1 million unique cDNA reads from the same blood draw were analyzed for two donors (one aged 18 to 29 and one aged 80 or older). The investigation overall reported the following: As age increased, observed TCR beta diversity per million T cells dropped in a roughly linear way, and a significant reduction was already evident by age approximately 40. The CMV infection status of donors was not known, potentially confounding age-related changes in expanded clonotypes. Since profiling was done on bulk unsorted PBMCs, naive and antigen-experienced compartments could not be conclusively compared. Estimates of total diversity based on one million sequenced T cells were considered lower bounds and underestimates. The percentage of naive T cells measured by flow cytometry correlated strongly with observed TCR beta diversity. Compared with the aged group, the long-lived group had more naive CD4+ T cells, fewer expanded clones and increased TCR diversity, suggesting age selection.

The roughly 39 donors, aged roughly 6 to 95 years, were systemically healthy Caucasian individuals from Russia. Around 10 milliliters of peripheral blood were collected from each donor into EDTA-treated Vacutainer tubes. Ficoll-Paque density-gradient centrifugation was used to isolate PBMCs, with at least 7 million obtained per sample. Trizol reagent was used to extract total RNA from the PBMCs, yielding at least 5.5 micrograms per sample. For every donor, an aliquot of PBMCs went through flow cytometry to measure the percentages of naive CD45RAhigh/CD27high T cells. About this clonotype itself: Which antigen it targets is not known. No much larger clone exists at a distance of one base, and base qualities are not known.

Libraries were built with 5' RACE. The second PCR ran for about 7 to 11 cycles and used a J-beta primer mix along with a sample-barcoded 5' primer. Each TCR beta cDNA molecule received a unique molecular identifier from a template-switch 5' adaptor carrying 12 random nucleotides. Each sample yielded at least 2.5 million CDR3-containing paired-end reads. First-strand cDNA synthesis was performed from all RNA using the Mint cDNA synthesis kit, with priming by a TRBC-specific oligonucleotide. All cDNA was treated with uracil-DNA glycosylase and then went through a first 18-cycle PCR with the universal primers M1SS and BC2_uni_R. In the paper's pipeline: For normalization, 1 million high-quality reads, each with a distinct molecular identifier, were randomly selected from each sample. Reads sharing molecular identifiers were discarded rather than binned into consensus sequences. CDR3 identification, clonotype clustering and error correction used MiTCR with a Q25 quality threshold and the strictest error-elimination algorithm. Lower-bound total TCR beta diversity was estimated with a nonparametric unseen species model using Euler transformation. TCRdb trimmed public reads at Q25 via fastp, called clones via MiXCR and kept in-frame beta chains. Identical CDR3 protein sequences are pooled into one entry, listed with their most common genes and DNA. These V and J calls originate from TCRdb's pipeline instead of the authors' own analysis. The sample has 1.5 million to 2 million distinct CDR3 sequences on record, about 39% of them singletons. The biggest ten clones account for more than 20% of the sample.

Its CDR3 holds 14 amino acids, cysteine through phenylalanine. Here the CDR3 DNA is all that survives: 42 bases in frame from base 1. CDR1 and CDR2 are drawn from the germline V gene: MDHEN, SYDVKM. A distance of 15 bases separates the germline ends of V and J, which lose 5 bases and 5 bases respectively. In this chain, TRBV28 is recombined with TRBJ2-5; the D region may be TRBD1 or TRBD2, each matching 6 bases equally. The sample taken for sequencing was blood. The sequence was obtained from a human donor in good health. The DNA sequence follows: TGTGCCAGCAGTCCCCCGGGGGCCTGGGAGACCCAGTACTTC. The translation is CASSPPGAWETQYF.